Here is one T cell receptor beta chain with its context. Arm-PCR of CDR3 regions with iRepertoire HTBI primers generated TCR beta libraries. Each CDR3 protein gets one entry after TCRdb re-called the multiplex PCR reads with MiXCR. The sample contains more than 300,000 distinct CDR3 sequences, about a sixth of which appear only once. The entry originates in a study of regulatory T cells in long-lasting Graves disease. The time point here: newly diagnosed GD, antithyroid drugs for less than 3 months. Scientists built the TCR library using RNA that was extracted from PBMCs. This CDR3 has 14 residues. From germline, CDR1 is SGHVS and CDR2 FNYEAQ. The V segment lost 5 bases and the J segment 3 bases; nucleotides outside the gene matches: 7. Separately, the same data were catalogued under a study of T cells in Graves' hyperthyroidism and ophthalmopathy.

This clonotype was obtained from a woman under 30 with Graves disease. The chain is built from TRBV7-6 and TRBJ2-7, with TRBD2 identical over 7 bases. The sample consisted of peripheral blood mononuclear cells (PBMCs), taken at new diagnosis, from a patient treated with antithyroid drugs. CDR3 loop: CASSPGGGDYEQYF. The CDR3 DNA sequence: TGTGCCAGCAGCCCGGGCGGGGGAGACTACGAGCAGTACTTC.